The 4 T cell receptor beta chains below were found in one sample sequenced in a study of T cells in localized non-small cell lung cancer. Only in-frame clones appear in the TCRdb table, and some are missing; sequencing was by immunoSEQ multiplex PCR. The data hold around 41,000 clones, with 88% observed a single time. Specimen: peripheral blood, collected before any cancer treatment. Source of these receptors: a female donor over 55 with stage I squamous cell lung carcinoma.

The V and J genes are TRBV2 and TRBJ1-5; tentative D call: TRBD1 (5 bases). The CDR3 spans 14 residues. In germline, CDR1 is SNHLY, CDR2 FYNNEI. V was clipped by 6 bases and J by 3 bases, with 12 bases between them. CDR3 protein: CASRRQDINQPQHF. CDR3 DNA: TGTGCCAGCAGGCGGCAGGACATCAATCAGCCCCAGCATTTT.

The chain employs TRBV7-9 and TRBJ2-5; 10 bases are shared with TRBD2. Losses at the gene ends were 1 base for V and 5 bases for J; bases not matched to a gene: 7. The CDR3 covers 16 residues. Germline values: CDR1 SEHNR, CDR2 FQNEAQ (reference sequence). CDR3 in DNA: TGTGCCAGCAGCTTAGTCCAGCGGGAGGGGGTCGAGACCCAGTACTTC. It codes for CASSLVQREGVETQYF.

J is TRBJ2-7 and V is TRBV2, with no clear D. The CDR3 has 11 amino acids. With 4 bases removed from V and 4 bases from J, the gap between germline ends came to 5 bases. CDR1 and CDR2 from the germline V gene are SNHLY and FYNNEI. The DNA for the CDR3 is TGTGCCAGCAGTGCCGGATACGAGCAGTACTTC. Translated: CASSAGYEQYF.

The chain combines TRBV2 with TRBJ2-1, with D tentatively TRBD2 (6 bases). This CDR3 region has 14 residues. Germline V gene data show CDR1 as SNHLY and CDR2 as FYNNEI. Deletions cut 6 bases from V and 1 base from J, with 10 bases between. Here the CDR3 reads CASRIGSSYNEQFF. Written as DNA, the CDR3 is TGTGCCAGCAGGATCGGGAGTTCCTACAATGAGCAGTTCTTC.